This T cell receptor beta chain was identified in a study of shared clonotypes between healthy human individuals. V was shortened by 0 bases and J by 6 bases, with 17 bases between the two germline ends. CDR1 MNHEY and CDR2 SMNVEV come from the germline V gene (reference sequence). The length of the CDR3 is 17 residues. Terminally differentiated effector memory CD45RA+ cells were excluded from the naive CD8 cells, which were CD45RO-negative and positively selected for CCR7. Every one of the donors was a Caucasian adult that lived in Nashville, Tennessee. Clones were read by immunoSEQ multiplex PCR, and TCRdb kept only the in-frame ones, dropping some. The profile covers 550,000 to 600,000 clones, with 98% appearing a single time and approximately 0.3% taken by the ten largest.

The gene calls are TRBV27 and TRBJ2-2; D not resolved. The sequenced material came from naive CD8+ T cells sorted from blood. This receptor was identified in a man aged 25-45 years in good health. The CDR3 DNA is TGTGCCAGCAGTTTATCGGTAGAGGCGAACGGATCCGGGGAGCTGTTTTTT. Translation gives CASSLSVEANGSGELFF.